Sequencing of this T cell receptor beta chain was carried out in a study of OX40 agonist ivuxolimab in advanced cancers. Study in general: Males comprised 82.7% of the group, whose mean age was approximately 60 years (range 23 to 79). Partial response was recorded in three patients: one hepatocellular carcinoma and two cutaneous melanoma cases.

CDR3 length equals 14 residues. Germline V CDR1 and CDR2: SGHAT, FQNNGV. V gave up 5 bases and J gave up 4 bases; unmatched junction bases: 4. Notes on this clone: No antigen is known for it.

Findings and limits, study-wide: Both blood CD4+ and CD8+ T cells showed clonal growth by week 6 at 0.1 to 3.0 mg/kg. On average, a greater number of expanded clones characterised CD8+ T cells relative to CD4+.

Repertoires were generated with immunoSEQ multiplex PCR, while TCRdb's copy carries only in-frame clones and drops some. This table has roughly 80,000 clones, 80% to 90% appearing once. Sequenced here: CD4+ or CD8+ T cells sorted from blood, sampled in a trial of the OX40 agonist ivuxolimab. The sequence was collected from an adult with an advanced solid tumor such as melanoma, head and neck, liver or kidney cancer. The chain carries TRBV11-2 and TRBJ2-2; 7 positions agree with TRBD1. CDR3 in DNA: TGTGCCAGCAGCGGACGACAGGGCACCGGGGAGCTGTTTTTT. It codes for CASSGRQGTGELFF.